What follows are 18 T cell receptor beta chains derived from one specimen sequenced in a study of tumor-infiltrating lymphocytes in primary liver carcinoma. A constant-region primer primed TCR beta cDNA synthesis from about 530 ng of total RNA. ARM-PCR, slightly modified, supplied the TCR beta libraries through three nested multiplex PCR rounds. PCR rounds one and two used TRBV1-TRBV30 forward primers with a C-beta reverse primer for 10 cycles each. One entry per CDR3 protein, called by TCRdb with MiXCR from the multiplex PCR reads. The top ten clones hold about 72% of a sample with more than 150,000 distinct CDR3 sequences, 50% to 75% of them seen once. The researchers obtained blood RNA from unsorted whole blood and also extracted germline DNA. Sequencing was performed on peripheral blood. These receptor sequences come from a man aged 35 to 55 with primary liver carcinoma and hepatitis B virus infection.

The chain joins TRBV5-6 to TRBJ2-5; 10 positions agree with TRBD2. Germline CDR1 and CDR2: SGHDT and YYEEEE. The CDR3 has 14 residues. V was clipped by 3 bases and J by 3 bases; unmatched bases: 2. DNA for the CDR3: TGTGCCAGCAGCTACGGACTAGCGGAAGAGACCCAGTACTTC. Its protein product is CASSYGLAEETQYF.

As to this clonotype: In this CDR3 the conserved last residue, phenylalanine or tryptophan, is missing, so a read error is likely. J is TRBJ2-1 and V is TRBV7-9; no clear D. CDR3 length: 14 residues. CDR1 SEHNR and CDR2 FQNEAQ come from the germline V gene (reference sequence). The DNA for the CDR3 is TGTGCCAGCAGCTTAGTTGAAGAGGCCAATGAACAGTTCTTA. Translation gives CASSLVEEANEQFL.

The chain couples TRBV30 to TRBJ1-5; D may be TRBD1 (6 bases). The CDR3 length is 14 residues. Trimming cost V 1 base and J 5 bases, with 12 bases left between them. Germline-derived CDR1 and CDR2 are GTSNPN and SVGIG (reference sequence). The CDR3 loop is CAWSEGGAYQPQHF. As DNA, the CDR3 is TGTGCCTGGAGTGAAGGGGGAGCGTATCAGCCCCAGCATTTT.

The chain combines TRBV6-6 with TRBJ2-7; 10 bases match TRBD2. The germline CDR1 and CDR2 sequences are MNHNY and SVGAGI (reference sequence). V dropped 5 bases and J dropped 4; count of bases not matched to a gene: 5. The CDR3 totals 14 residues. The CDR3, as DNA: TGTGCCAGCAGTAGGGCTAGCGGGAGTTACGAGCAGTACTTC. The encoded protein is CASSRASGSYEQYF.

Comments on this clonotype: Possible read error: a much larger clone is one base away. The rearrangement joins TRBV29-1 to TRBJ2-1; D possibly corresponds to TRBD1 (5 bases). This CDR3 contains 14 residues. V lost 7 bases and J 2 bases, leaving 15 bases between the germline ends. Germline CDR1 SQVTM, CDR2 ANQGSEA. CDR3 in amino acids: CSDDGAATYNEQFF. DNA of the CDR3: TGCAGCGACGATGGGGCGGCGACCTACAATGAGCAGTTCTTC.

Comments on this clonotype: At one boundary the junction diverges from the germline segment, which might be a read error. CDR3 sequence: CASRGSPNTGELFF. CDR3 sequence (DNA): TGTGCCAGCAGGGGCAGCCCGAATACCGGGGAGCTGTTTTTT. The chain has TRBV11-2 and TRBJ2-2; no reliable D call. The CDR3 loop spans 14 amino acids. Germline V gene data show CDR1 as SGHAT and CDR2 as FQNNGV.

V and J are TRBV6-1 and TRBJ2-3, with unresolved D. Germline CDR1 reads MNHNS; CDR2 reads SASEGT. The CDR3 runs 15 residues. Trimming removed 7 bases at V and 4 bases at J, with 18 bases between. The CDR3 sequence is CASTSRPISSDTQYF. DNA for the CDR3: TGTGCCAGCACCTCCCGTCCGATTAGTTCAGATACGCAGTATTTT.

Here the CDR3 reads CASSFIQGNSNQPQHF. Written as DNA, the CDR3 is TGTGCCAGCAGTTTCATCCAGGGGAATAGCAATCAGCCCCAGCATTTT. The J gene is TRBJ1-5, the V gene TRBV6-6; possible D gene TRBD1, 6 bases. Germline assignment: CDR1 MNHNY and CDR2 SVGAGI (reference sequence). CDR3 length equals 16 residues. Trimming took off 4 bases at V and 0 bases at J, with 13 bases between the two ends.

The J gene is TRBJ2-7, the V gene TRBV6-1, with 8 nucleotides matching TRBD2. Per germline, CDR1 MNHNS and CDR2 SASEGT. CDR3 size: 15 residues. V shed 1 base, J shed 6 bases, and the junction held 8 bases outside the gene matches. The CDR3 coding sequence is TGTGCCAGCAGTGAAGTGAGCGGACTAGCAAGCGAGCAGTACTTC. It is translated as CASSEVSGLASEQYF.

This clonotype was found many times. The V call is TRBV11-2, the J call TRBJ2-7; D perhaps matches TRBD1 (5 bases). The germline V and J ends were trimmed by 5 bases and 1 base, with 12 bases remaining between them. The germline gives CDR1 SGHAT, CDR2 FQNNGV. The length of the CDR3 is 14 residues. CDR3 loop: CASSPIQGSYEQYF. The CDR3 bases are TGTGCCAGCAGCCCCATTCAGGGATCCTACGAGCAGTACTTC.

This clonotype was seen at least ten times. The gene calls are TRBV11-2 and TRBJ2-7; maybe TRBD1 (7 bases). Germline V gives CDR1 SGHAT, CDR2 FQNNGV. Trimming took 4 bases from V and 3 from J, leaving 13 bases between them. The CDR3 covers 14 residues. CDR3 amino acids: CASSSRGDSYEQYF. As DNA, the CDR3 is TGTGCCAGCAGCTCGAGGGGGGACAGCTACGAGCAGTACTTC.

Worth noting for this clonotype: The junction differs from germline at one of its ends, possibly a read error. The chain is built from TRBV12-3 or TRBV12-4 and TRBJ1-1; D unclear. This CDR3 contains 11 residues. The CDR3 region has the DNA TGTGCCAGCAGCGTGGGTCGAATTGCTTGCTTT. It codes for CASSVGRIACF.

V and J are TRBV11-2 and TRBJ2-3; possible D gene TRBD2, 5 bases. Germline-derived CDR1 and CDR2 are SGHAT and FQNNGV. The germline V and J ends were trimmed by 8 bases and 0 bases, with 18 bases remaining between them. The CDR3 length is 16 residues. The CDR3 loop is CASGPRETSSTDTQYF. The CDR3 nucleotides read TGTGCCAGCGGCCCGAGGGAGACGTCGAGCACAGATACGCAGTATTTT. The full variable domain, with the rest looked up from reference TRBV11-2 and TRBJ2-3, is EAGVAQSPRYKIIEKRQSVAFWCNPISGHATLYWYQQILGQGPKLLIQFQNNGVVDDSQLPKDRFSAERLKGVDSTLKIQPAKLEDSAVYLCASGPRETSSTDTQYFGPGTRLTVL.

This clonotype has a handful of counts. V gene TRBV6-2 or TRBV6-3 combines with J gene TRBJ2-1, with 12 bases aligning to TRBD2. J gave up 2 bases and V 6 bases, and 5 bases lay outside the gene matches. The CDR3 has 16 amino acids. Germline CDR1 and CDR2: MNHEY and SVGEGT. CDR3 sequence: CASSRTSGNTYNEQFF. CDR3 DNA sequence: TGTGCCAGCAGCCGGACTAGCGGGAATACCTACAATGAGCAGTTCTTC.

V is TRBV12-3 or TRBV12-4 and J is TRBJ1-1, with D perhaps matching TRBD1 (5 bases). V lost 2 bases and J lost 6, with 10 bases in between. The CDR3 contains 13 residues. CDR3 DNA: TGTGCCAGCAGTTTAATCGAAGGGGCTGAAGCTTTCTTT. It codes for CASSLIEGAEAFF.

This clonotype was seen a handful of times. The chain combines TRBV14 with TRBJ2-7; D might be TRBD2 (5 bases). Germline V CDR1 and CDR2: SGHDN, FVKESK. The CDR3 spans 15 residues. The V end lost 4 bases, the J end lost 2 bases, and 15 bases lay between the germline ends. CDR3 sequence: CASSPMRVGAYEQYF. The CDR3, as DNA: TGTGCCAGCAGCCCAATGAGGGTAGGTGCCTACGAGCAGTACTTC.

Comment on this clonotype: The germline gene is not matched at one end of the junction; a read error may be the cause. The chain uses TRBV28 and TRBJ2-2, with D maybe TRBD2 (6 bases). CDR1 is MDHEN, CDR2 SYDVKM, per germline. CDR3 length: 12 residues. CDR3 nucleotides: TGTGCCAGCAGTTCCGAGACCGGGGGGCTGTTTTTT. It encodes CASSSETGGLFF.

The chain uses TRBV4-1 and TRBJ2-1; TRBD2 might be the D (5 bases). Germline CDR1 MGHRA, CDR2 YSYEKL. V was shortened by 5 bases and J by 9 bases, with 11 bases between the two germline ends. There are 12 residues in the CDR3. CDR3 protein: CASSNGLTEQFF. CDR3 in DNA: TGCGCCAGCAGCAACGGACTCACTGAGCAGTTCTTC.